Listed here are 14 T cell receptor beta chains from one sample, sequenced in a study of blood T cells in healthy people across ages. Then a second PCR, running roughly 7 to 12 cycles, was carried out with a sample-barcoded 5' primer and a J-beta primer mix. TCRdb re-derived calls from the 5' RACE reads in MiXCR, one entry per CDR3 protein. Of 800,000 to 950,000 distinct CDR3 sequences listed, 35% to 40% are singletons. Source material: blood. All receptors come from a man aged 18 to 29 in good health.

This clonotype appeared many times. V and J are TRBV29-1 and TRBJ2-3; no clear D. Germline CDR1 reads SQVTM; CDR2 reads ANQGSEA. V gave up 1 base and J gave up 2 bases, with 7 bases separating them. The CDR3 runs to 13 residues. This chain's CDR3 is CSVEGTHTDTQYF. DNA of the CDR3: TGCAGCGTTGAAGGGACCCACACAGATACGCAGTATTTT.

This chain connects TRBV20-1 to TRBJ1-4; D ambiguous. Trimming removed 7 bases at V and 4 bases at J, with 13 bases between. The CDR3 consists of 13 residues. The V gene's germline CDR1 is DFQATT and CDR2 SNEGSKA (reference sequence). The CDR3 region has the DNA TGCAGTGATAGTTTAGGGCGTAATGAAAAACTGTTTTTT. It specifies CSDSLGRNEKLFF.

The chain links TRBV4-1 to TRBJ2-3, with D perhaps matching TRBD1 or TRBD2 (5 bases each). The germline V and J ends were trimmed by 0 bases and 0 bases, with 10 bases remaining between them. The CDR3 covers 16 residues. Germline CDR1 reads MGHRA; CDR2 reads YSYEKL. The CDR3 sequence: CASSQDGASSTDTQYF. The CDR3 DNA is TGCGCCAGCAGCCAAGACGGGGCCTCGAGCACAGATACGCAGTATTTT.

The table lists this clonotype with a count of one. This may be a read error, as it is one base from a much larger clone. V gene TRBV4-1 combines with J gene TRBJ2-1; 7 nucleotides match TRBD1. The last part of the DNA fits TRBJ2-7 better; the J call may be wrong. Germline V gene sequence: CDR1 MGHRA, CDR2 YSYEKL. This CDR3 spans 16 amino acids. The CDR3: CASSAPGQSSYNEQYF. In nucleotides, the CDR3 is TGCGCCAGCAGCGCGCCGGGACAGAGCTCCTACAATGAGCAGTACTTC.

This clonotype was seen just once. The rearrangement links TRBV4-2 to TRBJ1-5, with TRBD1 matching over 9 bases. CDR3 size: 13 residues. Losses at the gene ends were 2 bases for V and 11 bases for J; bases not matched to a gene: 4. Looked up from germline, CDR1 is LGHNA and CDR2 is YNFKEQ. The CDR3 DNA reads as TGTGCCAGCAGCCAAACAGGGGGCCCTGCCCAGCATTTT. It yields the protein CASSQTGGPAQHF.

The chain carries TRBV29-1 and TRBJ2-2; no definite D call. CDR1 and CDR2 from the germline V gene are SQVTM and ANQGSEA. V lost 0 bases to trimming and J lost 1 base, with 9 bases between them. The CDR3 loop spans 15 amino acids. CDR3 nucleotide sequence: TGCAGCGTTGAAGATTTGACACTGAACACCGGGGAGCTGTTTTTT. Translating it yields CSVEDLTLNTGELFF.

In its sample, this clonotype was seen many times. The rearrangement joins TRBV20-1 to TRBJ2-5; possible D gene TRBD1, 5 bases. CDR1 and CDR2 from the germline V gene are DFQATT and SNEGSKA (reference sequence). The CDR3 totals 13 residues. Trimming removed 0 bases at V and 3 bases at J, with 8 bases between. The DNA of the CDR3 is TGCAGTGCTAGAGATGGGGCCGAAGAGACCCAGTACTTC. As protein: CSARDGAEETQYF.

In this sample, this clonotype turned up a few times. CDR3 region: CASSPIQYFTGDNTDTQYF. CDR3 nucleotide sequence: TGTGCCAGTAGCCCGATTCAATATTTTACAGGGGATAACACAGATACGCAGTATTTT. The chain combines TRBV9 with TRBJ2-3; the match to TRBD1 covers 7 bases. CDR1 and CDR2 (germline): SGDLS, YYNGEE. V shed 8 bases and J 2 bases; nucleotides not matched to a gene: 23. This CDR3 contains 19 residues.

Here the CDR3 DNA reads TGCGCCAGCAGCGTGGGATCAGGGGACTCACCCCTCCACTTT. Translating gives CASSVGSGDSPLHF. The chain combines TRBV5-1 with TRBJ1-6; weak D call: TRBD1 (6 bases). CDR3 length: 14 residues. The V gene's germline CDR1 is SGHRS and CDR2 YFSETQ. Trimming stripped 4 bases from V and 10 bases from J, with 15 bases between.

This chain links TRBV4-3 with TRBJ1-2; the D gene is possibly TRBD1 (5 bases). Germline V lookup: CDR1 LGHNA, CDR2 YSLEER. V was shortened by 1 base and J by 7 bases, with 16 bases between the two germline ends. This CDR3 is 15 amino acids long. DNA of the CDR3: TGCGCCAGCAGCCAAGCCTGGCAGGGTGTTGGTGGCTACACCTTC. Translated: CASSQAWQGVGGYTF.

In this sample, this clonotype turned up many times. The V and J genes are TRBV5-1 and TRBJ2-7; maybe TRBD1 (6 bases). The length of the CDR3 is 14 residues. Germline CDR1 SGHRS, CDR2 YFSETQ. Trimming took 4 bases from V and 0 from J, leaving 11 bases between them. In DNA form, the CDR3 reads TGCGCCAGCAGCCCAGACAGGAGCTCCTACGAGCAGTACTTC. Its translation: CASSPDRSSYEQYF.

The chain is built from TRBV27 and TRBJ1-6; possible D gene TRBD1, 5 bases. This CDR3 region has 15 residues. Trimming took off 5 bases at V and 10 bases at J, with 18 bases between the two ends. The germline V gene has CDR1 MNHEY and CDR2 SMNVEV (reference sequence). CDR3 sequence: CASSPDDGGRSPLHF. DNA of the CDR3: TGTGCCAGCAGTCCAGACGACGGGGGGAGATCACCCCTCCACTTT.

As concerns this clonotype: With a much larger clone just one base away, this may be a read error. The chain employs TRBV29-1 and TRBJ2-7; tentatively, D is TRBD1 (7 bases). The CDR3 consists of 12 residues. Trimming pared 6 bases from V and 7 bases from J, leaving 16 bases between. Germline V lookup: CDR1 SQVTM, CDR2 ANQGSEA. As DNA, the CDR3 is TGCAGCGTGGCGGGACAGTACAATGAGCAGTACTTC. It specifies CSVAGQYNEQYF.

The chain links TRBV11-2 to TRBJ2-1; the match to TRBD2 covers 8 bases. With the DNA end fitting TRBJ2-7 better, the J assignment may be wrong. CDR3 length: 14 amino acids. Germline CDR1 and CDR2: SGHAT and FQNNGV. CDR3 DNA sequence: TGTGCCAACAGTACTAGCGGTGGCCCTAATGAGCAGTACTTC. This encodes CANSTSGGPNEQYF.